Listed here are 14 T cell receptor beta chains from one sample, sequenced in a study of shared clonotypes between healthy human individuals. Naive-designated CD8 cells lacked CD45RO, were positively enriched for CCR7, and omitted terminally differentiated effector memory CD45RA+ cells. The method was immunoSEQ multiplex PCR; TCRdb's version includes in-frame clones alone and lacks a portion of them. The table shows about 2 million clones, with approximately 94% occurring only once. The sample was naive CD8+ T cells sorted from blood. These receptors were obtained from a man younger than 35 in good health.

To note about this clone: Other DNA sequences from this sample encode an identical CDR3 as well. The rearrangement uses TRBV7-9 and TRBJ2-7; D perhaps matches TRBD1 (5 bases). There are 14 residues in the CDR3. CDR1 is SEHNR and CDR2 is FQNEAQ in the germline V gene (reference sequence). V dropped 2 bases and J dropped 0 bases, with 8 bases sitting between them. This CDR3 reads CASSLQGSSYEQYF. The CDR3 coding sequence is TGTGCCAGCAGCTTACAGGGAAGCTCCTACGAGCAGTACTTC.

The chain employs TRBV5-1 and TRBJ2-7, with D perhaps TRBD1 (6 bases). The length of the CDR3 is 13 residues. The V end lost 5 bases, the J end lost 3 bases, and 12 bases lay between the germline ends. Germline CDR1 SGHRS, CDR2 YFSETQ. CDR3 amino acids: CASRSTGFYEQYF. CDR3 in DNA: TGCGCCAGCAGATCTACAGGGTTCTACGAGCAGTACTTC.

CDR3 sequence: CASSPGLAQSSYEQYF. In nucleotides, the CDR3 is TGTGCCAGCAGCCCAGGACTAGCGCAAAGCTCCTACGAGCAGTACTTC. V gene TRBV5-6 combines with J gene TRBJ2-7, with 9 bases aligning to TRBD2. The germline V gene has CDR1 SGHDT and CDR2 YYEEEE. This CDR3 contains 16 residues. Germline trimming cut 4 bases from V and 0 bases from J; bases unmatched to any gene: 8.

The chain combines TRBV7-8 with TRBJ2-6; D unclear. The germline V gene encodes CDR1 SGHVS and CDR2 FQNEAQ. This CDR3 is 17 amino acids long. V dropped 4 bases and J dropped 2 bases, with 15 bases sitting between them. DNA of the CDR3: TGTGCCAGCAGCTCCGTTATCGGGTCGGCTGGGGCCAACGTCCTGACTTTC. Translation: CASSSVIGSAGANVLTF.

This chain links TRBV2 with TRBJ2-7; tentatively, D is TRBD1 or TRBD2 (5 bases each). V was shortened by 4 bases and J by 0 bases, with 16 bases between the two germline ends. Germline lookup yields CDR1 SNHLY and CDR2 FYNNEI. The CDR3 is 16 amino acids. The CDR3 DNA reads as TGTGCCAGCAGTGGAATCCGGGGCCCTAACTCCTACGAGCAGTACTTC. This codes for CASSGIRGPNSYEQYF.

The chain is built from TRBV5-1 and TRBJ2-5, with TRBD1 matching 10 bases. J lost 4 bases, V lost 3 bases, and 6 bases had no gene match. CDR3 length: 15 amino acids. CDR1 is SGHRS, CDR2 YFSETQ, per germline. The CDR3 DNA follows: TGCGCCAGCAGCTCGGCGGGACAGGGGCTAGAGACCCAGTACTTC. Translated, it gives CASSSAGQGLETQYF.

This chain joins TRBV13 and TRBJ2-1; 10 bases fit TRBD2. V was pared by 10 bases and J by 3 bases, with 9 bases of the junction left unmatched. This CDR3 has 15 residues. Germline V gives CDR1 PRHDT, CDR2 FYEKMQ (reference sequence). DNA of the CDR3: TGTGCCACCCAGGATAGCGGGGGGAACTACAATGAGCAGTTCTTC. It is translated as CATQDSGGNYNEQFF.

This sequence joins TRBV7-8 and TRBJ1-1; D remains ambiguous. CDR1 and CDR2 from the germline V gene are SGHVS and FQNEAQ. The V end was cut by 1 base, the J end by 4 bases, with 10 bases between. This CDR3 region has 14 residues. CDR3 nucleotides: TGTGCCAGCAGCTTAGGTATCTGGGGCACTGAAGCTTTCTTT. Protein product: CASSLGIWGTEAFF.

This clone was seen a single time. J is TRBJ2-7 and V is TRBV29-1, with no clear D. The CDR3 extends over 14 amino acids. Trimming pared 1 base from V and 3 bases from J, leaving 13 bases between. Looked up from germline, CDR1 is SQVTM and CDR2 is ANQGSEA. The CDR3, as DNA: TGCAGCGTTGAAGCCTCGGGCTTACACTACGAGCAGTACTTC. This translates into CSVEASGLHYEQYF.

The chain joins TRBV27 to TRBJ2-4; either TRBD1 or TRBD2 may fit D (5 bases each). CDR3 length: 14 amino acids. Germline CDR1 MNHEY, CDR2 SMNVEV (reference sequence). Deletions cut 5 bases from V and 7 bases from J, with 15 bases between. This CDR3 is CASSLRDQRNIQYF. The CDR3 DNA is TGTGCCAGCAGTCTTCGGGACCAAAGGAACATTCAGTACTTC.

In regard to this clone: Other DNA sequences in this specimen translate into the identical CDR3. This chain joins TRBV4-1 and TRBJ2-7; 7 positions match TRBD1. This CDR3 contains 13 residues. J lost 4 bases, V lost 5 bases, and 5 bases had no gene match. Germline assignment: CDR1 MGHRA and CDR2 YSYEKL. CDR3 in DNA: TGCGCCAGCAGCTTTGGGACAGCATACGAGCAGTACTTC. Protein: CASSFGTAYEQYF.

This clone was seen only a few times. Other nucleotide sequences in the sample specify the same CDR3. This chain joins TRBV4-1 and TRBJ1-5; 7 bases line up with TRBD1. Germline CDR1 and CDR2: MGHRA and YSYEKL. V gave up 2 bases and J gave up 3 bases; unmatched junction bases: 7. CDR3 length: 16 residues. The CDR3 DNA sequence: TGCGCCAGCAGCCAAAGACAGGGCCTTTCCAATCAGCCCCAGCATTTT. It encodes CASSQRQGLSNQPQHF.

CDR3 amino acids: CASSQGLHEQYF. For the CDR3, the DNA is TGCGCCAGCAGCCAAGGGTTACACGAGCAGTACTTC. The V and J genes are TRBV4-1 and TRBJ2-7, with D unresolved. Germline V gene data show CDR1 as MGHRA and CDR2 as YSYEKL. With 1 base removed from V and 5 bases from J, the gap between germline ends came to 6 bases. The CDR3 is 12 residues long.

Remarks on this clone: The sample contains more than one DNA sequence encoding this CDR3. The CDR3 protein is CASSPTSGSSYNEQFF. The CDR3 DNA follows: TGTGCCAGCAGCCCAACTAGCGGAAGCTCCTACAATGAGCAGTTCTTC. This chain joins TRBV7-6 and TRBJ2-1, with 8 nucleotides matching TRBD2. J lost 0 bases, V lost 5 bases, and 6 bases had no gene match. There are 16 residues in the CDR3. CDR1 is SGHVS, CDR2 FNYEAQ, per germline.